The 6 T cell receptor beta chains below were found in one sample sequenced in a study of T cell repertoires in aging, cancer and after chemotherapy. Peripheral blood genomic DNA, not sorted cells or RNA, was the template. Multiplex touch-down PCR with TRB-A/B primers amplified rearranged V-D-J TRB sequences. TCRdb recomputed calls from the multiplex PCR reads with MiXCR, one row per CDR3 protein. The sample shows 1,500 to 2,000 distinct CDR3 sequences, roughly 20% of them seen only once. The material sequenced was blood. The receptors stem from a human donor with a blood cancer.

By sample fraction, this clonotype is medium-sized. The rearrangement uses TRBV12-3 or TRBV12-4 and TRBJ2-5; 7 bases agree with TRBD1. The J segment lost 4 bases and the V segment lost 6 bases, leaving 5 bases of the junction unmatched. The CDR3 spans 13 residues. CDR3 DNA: TGTGCCAGCAGCAACCGGGACAGAGAGACCCAGTACTTC. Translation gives CASSNRDRETQYF.

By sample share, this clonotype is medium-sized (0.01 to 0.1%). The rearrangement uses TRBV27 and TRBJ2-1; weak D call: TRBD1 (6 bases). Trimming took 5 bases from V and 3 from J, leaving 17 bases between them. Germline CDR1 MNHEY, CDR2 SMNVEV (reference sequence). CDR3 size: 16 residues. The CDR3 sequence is CASSRVSGAIYNEQFF. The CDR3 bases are TGTGCCAGCAGTCGCGTCTCAGGGGCCATCTACAATGAGCAGTTCTTC.

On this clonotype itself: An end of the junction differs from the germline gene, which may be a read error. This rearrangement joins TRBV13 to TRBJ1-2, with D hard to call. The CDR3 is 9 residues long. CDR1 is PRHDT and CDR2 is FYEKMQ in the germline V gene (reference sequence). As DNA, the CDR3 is TGCTCCAGCAACTATGGCTACACCTTC. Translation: CSSNYGYTF.

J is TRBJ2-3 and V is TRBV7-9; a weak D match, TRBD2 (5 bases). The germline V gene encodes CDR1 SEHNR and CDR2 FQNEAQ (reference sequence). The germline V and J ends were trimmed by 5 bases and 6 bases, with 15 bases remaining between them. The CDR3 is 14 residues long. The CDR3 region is CASSPEIRGDTQYF. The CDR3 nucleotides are TGTGCCAGCAGCCCCGAGATCCGAGGGGATACGCAGTATTTT.

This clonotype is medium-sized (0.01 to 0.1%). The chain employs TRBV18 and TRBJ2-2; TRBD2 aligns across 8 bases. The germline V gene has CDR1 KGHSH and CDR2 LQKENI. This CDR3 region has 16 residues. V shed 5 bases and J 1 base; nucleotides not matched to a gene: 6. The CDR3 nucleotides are TGTGCCAGCTCATTAGCGGGAATCATGAACACCGGGGAGCTGTTTTTT. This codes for CASSLAGIMNTGELFF.

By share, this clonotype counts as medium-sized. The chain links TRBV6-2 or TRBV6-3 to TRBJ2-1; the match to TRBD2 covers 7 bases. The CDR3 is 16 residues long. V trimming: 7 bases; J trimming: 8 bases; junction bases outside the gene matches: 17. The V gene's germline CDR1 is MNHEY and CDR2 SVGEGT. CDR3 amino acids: CASTALFREGRDEQFF. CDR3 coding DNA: TGTGCCAGCACTGCCTTATTTAGGGAGGGTCGAGATGAGCAGTTCTTC.